The TCR beta chain under discussion was sequenced for a study of blood T cell repertoires in COVID-19. The germline V gene has CDR1 SGHNT and CDR2 YYREEE (reference sequence). V shed 4 bases, J shed 0 bases, and the junction held 6 bases outside the gene matches. The CDR3 is 15 amino acids. Repertoires were generated with immunoSEQ multiplex PCR, while TCRdb's copy carries only in-frame clones and drops some. The sample includes roughly 150,000 clones, around 74% of them seen just once. The sequencing input was peripheral blood. This clonotype was obtained from a man between 65 and 79 years old with acute or convalescent COVID-19. The chain employs TRBV5-4 and TRBJ1-1; TRBD1 aligns across 7 bases. The CDR3 loop is CASSHPTGLNTEAFF. CDR3 sequence (DNA): TGTGCCAGCAGCCACCCGACAGGGTTGAACACTGAAGCTTTCTTT.